One and the same sample provided the 12 T cell receptor beta chains below, sequenced in a study of T cell responses to AZD1222 COVID-19 vaccine. TCRdb's copy holds only in-frame clones and misses some; the assay was immunoSEQ multiplex PCR. The data hold 140,000 to 150,000 clones, with 88% observed a single time. The source was peripheral blood, collected 28 days after the second dose of the MenACWY control vaccine. These receptors all come from an adult who received the MenACWY meningococcal vaccine as a control.

V and J are TRBV25-1 and TRBJ2-5; 10 bases align to TRBD2. V lost 5 bases, J lost 5 bases, and 11 bases stayed unmatched. The CDR3 is made up of 16 amino acids. CDR1 is MGHDK and CDR2 is SYGVNS in the germline V gene. CDR3: CASSWTSGPAGETQYF. CDR3 sequence (DNA): TGTGCCAGCAGTTGGACTAGCGGACCGGCGGGGGAGACCCAGTACTTC.

The chain has TRBV19 and TRBJ1-5; no clear D gene. V lost 6 bases to trimming and J lost 6 bases, with 9 bases between them. The length of the CDR3 is 12 residues. The germline V gene encodes CDR1 LNHDA and CDR2 SQIVND (reference sequence). This chain's CDR3 is CASRRLGQPQHF. The CDR3 coding sequence is TGTGCCAGTAGACGGCTCGGTCAGCCCCAGCATTTT.

V gene TRBV11-3 combines with J gene TRBJ1-5; D is unresolved. V was clipped by 6 bases and J by 6 bases, with 9 bases between them. The CDR3 length is 12 residues. The V gene's germline CDR1 is SGHNT and CDR2 YENEEA. CDR3 sequence reads: CASSDSGQPQHF. For the CDR3, the DNA is TGTGCCAGCAGTGATTCCGGTCAGCCCCAGCATTTT.

This chain uses TRBV4-1 with TRBJ1-6, with a possible D match to TRBD1 (5 bases). Looked up from germline, CDR1 is MGHRA and CDR2 is YSYEKL. This CDR3 has 17 amino acids. Trimming removed 2 bases at V and 0 bases at J, with 11 bases between. CDR3 coding DNA: TGCGCCAGCAGCCAATCCCGGGACTACTCCTATAATTCACCCCTCCACTTT. It specifies CASSQSRDYSYNSPLHF.

This clone was seen once. Other DNA variants within this sample encode the same CDR3. The chain carries TRBV4-1 and TRBJ1-5; no reliable D call. Trimming removed 1 base at V and 7 bases at J, with 8 bases between. Germline CDR1 is MGHRA and CDR2 is YSYEKL. CDR3 length: 13 residues. Written as DNA, the CDR3 is TGCGCCAGCAGCCAAGGGCAATACCAGCCCCAGCATTTT. It yields the protein CASSQGQYQPQHF.

This clone has just one count. The V gene is TRBV20-1, the J gene TRBJ2-7, with D uncertain. This CDR3 is 10 amino acids long. V gave up 3 bases and J gave up 9 bases, with 9 bases separating them. CDR1 is DFQATT and CDR2 is SNEGSKA in the germline V gene (reference sequence). For the CDR3, the DNA is TGCAGTGCTAGTAACTCGGTGCAGTACTTC. It encodes CSASNSVQYF.

As to this clone: Within the sample, other DNA sequences also encode this same CDR3. The chain recombines TRBV7-3 with TRBJ1-1; TRBD1 might be the D (5 bases). The CDR3 loop spans 14 amino acids. Germline V gene sequence: CDR1 SGHTA, CDR2 FQGTGA. V was shortened by 0 bases and J by 1 base, with 6 bases between the two germline ends. CDR3 in amino acids: CASSLTGPNTEAFF. The CDR3 nucleotides are TGTGCCAGCAGCTTAACGGGACCGAACACTGAAGCTTTCTTT.

The chain has TRBV5-4 and TRBJ1-3; maybe TRBD1 (6 bases). Germline-derived CDR1 and CDR2 are SGHNT and YYREEE (reference sequence). V lost 1 base and J lost 5, with 10 bases in between. CDR3 length: 14 residues. CDR3 sequence (DNA): TGTGCCAGCAGCTTGAAGGGACAACGAAACACCATATATTTT. It encodes CASSLKGQRNTIYF.

This sequence joins TRBV6-5 and TRBJ1-4; D call uncertain. V lost 6 bases to trimming and J lost 8 bases, with 16 bases between them. The CDR3 sequence is 14 residues long. Germline V gene sequence: CDR1 MNHEY, CDR2 SVGAGI. This CDR3 reads CASRLTPRAEKLFF. Here the CDR3 DNA reads TGTGCCAGCAGACTGACCCCCCGGGCCGAAAAACTGTTTTTT.

V and J are TRBV29-1 and TRBJ1-3; tentative D call: TRBD1 (6 bases). The CDR3 has 15 amino acids. Germline V gives CDR1 SQVTM, CDR2 ANQGSEA. The V end was cut by 6 bases, the J end by 4 bases, with 19 bases between. CDR3 sequence: CSVRTGGASGNTIYF. CDR3 nucleotide sequence: TGCAGCGTACGCACGGGGGGGGCGTCAGGAAACACCATATATTTT.

This clone was seen only a few times. The V and J genes are TRBV6-2 or TRBV6-3 and TRBJ2-2, with 7 bases that match TRBD2. Germline lookup yields CDR1 MNHEY and CDR2 SVGEGT. V gave up 4 bases and J gave up 1 base; unmatched junction bases: 9. The CDR3 is made up of 17 amino acids. CDR3 in amino acids: CASSSRPSSGNTGELFF. The CDR3 DNA reads as TGTGCCAGCAGTTCCAGACCCTCTAGCGGGAACACCGGGGAGCTGTTTTTT.

The chain carries TRBV5-4 and TRBJ1-2; 7 nucleotides align to TRBD1. Unmatched junction bases numbered 10, after V lost 5 bases and J lost 0 bases. The CDR3 is made up of 16 amino acids. Germline values: CDR1 SGHNT, CDR2 YYREEE (reference sequence). This chain's CDR3 is CASRSGTVGANYGYTF. Here the CDR3 DNA reads TGTGCCAGCAGATCCGGGACAGTCGGGGCTAACTATGGCTACACCTTC.